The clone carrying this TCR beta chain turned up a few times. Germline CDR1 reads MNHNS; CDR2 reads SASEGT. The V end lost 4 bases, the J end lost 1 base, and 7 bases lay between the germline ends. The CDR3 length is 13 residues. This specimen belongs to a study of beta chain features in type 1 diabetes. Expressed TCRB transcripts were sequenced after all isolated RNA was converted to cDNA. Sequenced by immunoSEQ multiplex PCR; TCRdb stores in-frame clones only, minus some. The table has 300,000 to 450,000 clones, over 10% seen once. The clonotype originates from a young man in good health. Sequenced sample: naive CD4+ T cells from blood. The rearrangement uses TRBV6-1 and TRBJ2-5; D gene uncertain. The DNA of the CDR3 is TGTGCCAGCAGTGCTGGAGTCCAAGAGACCCAGTACTTC. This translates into CASSAGVQETQYF.